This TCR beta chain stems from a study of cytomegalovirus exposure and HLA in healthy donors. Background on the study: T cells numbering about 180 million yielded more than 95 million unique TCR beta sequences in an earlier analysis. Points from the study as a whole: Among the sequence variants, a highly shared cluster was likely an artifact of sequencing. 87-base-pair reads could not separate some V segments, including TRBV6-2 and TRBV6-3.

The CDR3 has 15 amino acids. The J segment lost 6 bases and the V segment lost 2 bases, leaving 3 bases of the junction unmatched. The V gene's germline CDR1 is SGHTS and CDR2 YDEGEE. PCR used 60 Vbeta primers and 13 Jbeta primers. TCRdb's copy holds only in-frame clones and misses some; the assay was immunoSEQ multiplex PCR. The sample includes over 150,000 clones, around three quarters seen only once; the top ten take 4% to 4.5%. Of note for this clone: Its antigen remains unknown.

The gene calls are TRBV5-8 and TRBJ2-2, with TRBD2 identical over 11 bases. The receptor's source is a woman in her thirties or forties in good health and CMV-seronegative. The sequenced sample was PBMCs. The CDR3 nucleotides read TGTGCCAGCAGCTTTGGGACTAGCGGAGCCGGGGAGCTGTTTTTT. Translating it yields CASSFGTSGAGELFF.